One and the same sample provided the 6 T cell receptor beta chains below, sequenced in a study of CD8+ T cells in alopecia areata. As for treatment: oral pan-JAK inhibitor, 5-10 mg twice daily. Extracted RNA was reverse transcribed, and the resulting cDNA served as sequencing template. TCRdb's copy holds only in-frame clones and misses some; the assay was immunoSEQ multiplex PCR. Of around 100,000 clones listed, about 59% are singletons. Sequenced here: CD8+ T cells sorted from blood, sampled at week 24, from a patient treated with tofacitinib. The receptors stem from a human donor with alopecia areata.

The chain combines TRBV7-9 with TRBJ2-7; D is unresolved. This CDR3 contains 15 residues. Germline-derived CDR1 and CDR2 are SEHNR and FQNEAQ (reference sequence). The germline V and J ends were trimmed by 1 base and 0 bases, with 10 bases remaining between them. CDR3 DNA sequence: TGTGCCAGCAGCTTAGGTTCGGGCCTCTCCTACGAGCAGTACTTC. It specifies CASSLGSGLSYEQYF.

The CDR3 is CSETGQGQNTEAFF. The CDR3 DNA is TGCAGCGAGACCGGACAGGGGCAGAACACTGAAGCTTTCTTT. This chain connects TRBV29-1 to TRBJ1-1, with 9 bases fitting TRBD1. This CDR3 is 14 amino acids long. Germline V gene sequence: CDR1 SQVTM, CDR2 ANQGSEA. The junction had 7 bases not matched to a gene; V was cut back by 7 bases and J by 1 base.

This clone was recorded a few times. This chain connects TRBV27 to TRBJ2-7, with TRBD1 matching over 7 bases. With 5 bases clipped from V and 1 base from J, the junction kept 5 bases outside the gene matches. The germline gives CDR1 MNHEY, CDR2 SMNVEV (reference sequence). The CDR3 sequence is 14 residues long. The CDR3 reads CASSPWDRSYEQYF. In nucleotides, the CDR3 is TGTGCCAGCAGTCCCTGGGACAGATCCTACGAGCAGTACTTC.

The rearrangement joins TRBV4-2 to TRBJ2-7; 7 nucleotides match TRBD2. Germline CDR1 is LGHNA and CDR2 is YNFKEQ. The CDR3 is made up of 16 amino acids. Losses at the gene ends were 0 bases for V and 5 bases for J; bases not matched to a gene: 10. The CDR3 here is CASSQDLVGEGHEQYF. CDR3 DNA: TGTGCCAGCAGCCAAGATTTGGTGGGGGAGGGTCACGAGCAGTACTTC.

The V and J genes are TRBV7-9 and TRBJ1-2, with D unresolved. Germline CDR1 reads SEHNR; CDR2 reads FQNEAQ (reference sequence). The V gene lost 4 bases and the J gene lost 1 base, with 4 bases spanning the gap. The CDR3 covers 12 residues. CDR3: CASSWDNYGYTF. The DNA for the CDR3 is TGTGCCAGCAGCTGGGATAACTATGGCTACACCTTC.

This sequence joins TRBV5-5 and TRBJ2-7; 9 bases align to TRBD2. Germline V gene lookup returns CDR1 SGHKS and CDR2 YYEKEE (reference sequence). This CDR3 contains 15 residues. Unmatched junction bases numbered 7, after V lost 1 base and J lost 5 bases. The CDR3 here is CASSLSGTSFHEQYF. The CDR3 DNA is TGTGCCAGCAGCTTGTCCGGGACTAGCTTTCACGAGCAGTACTTC.